This T cell receptor (beta chain) was identified during a study of identical twins. General study findings and limits: Sequences that were out-of-frame, alpha and twin-shared displayed an excess of low generation probability.

Trimming shortened V by 5 bases and J by 0 bases, and 11 bases separated the two germline ends. Germline V gene sequence: CDR1 SEHNR, CDR2 FQNEAQ (reference sequence). CDR3 length: 15 amino acids. TCRdb passed the 5' RACE reads through MiXCR, listing each CDR3 protein once. Of a few hundred thousand distinct CDR3 sequences listed, 12% are singletons. As concerns this clonotype: The antigen is not known.

These same data were also listed under a study on yellow fever vaccine responses in identical twins.

Sequencing was done on a sample of memory (CD45RO+) T cells sorted from blood. This sequence was found in a woman aged 18-29 years in good health. The chain couples TRBV7-9 to TRBJ2-1; D is perhaps TRBD1 (6 bases). CDR3 bases: TGTGCCAGCAGCCCCCGGGACACCTCCTACAATGAGCAGTTCTTC. Protein: CASSPRDTSYNEQFF.